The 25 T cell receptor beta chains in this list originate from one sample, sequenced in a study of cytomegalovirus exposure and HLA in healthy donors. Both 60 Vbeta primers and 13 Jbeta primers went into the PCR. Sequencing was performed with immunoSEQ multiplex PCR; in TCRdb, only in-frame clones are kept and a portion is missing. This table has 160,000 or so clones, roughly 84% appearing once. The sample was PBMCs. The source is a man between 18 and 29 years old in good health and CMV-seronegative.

DNA of the CDR3: TGTGCCAGCTCACCGTCTTCAGGGGGTTTGGTGTACTTC. It encodes CASSPSSGGLVYF. The V gene is TRBV18, the J gene TRBJ2-7, with 7 nucleotides matching TRBD1. Germline CDR1 KGHSH, CDR2 LQKENI. Trimming cost V 3 bases and J 12 bases; bases outside gene matches: 11. This CDR3 is built from 13 residues.

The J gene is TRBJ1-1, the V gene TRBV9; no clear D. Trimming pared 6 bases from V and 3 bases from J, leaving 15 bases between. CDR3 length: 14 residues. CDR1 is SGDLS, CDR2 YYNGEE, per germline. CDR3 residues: CASTLSVVDTEAFF. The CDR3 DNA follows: TGTGCCAGCACCCTCTCCGTTGTTGACACTGAAGCTTTCTTT.

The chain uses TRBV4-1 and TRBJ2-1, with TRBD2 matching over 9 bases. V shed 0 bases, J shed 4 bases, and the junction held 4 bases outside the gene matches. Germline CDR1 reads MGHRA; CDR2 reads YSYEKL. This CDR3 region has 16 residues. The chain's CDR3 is CASSQEASGRYNEQFF. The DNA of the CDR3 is TGCGCCAGCAGCCAAGAGGCCAGCGGGAGGTACAATGAGCAGTTCTTC.

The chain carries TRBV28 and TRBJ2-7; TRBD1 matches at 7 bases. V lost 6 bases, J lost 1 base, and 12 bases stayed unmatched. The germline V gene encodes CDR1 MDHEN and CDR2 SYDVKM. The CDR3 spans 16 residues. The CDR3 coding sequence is TGTGCCAGCAGCCCGCCCCAAGGGACAGATTCCTACGAGCAGTACTTC. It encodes CASSPPQGTDSYEQYF.

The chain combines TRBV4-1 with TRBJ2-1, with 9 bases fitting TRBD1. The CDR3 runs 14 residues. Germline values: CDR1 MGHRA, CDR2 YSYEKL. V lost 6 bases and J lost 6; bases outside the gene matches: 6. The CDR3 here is CASSQRDRANEQFF. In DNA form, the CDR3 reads TGCGCCAGCAGTCAACGGGACAGGGCCAATGAGCAGTTCTTC.

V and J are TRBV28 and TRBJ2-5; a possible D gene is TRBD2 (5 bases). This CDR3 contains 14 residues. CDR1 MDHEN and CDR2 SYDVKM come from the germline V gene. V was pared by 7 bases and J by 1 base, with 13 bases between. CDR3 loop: CASNFGEIQETQYF. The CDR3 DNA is TGTGCCAGCAATTTCGGGGAGATCCAAGAGACCCAGTACTTC.

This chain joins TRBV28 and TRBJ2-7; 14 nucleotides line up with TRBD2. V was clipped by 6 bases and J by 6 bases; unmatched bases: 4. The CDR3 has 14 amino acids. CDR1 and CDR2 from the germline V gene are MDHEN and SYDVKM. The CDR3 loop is CASRPGLAGAEQYF. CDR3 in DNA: TGTGCCAGCAGACCGGGACTAGCGGGAGCCGAGCAGTACTTC.

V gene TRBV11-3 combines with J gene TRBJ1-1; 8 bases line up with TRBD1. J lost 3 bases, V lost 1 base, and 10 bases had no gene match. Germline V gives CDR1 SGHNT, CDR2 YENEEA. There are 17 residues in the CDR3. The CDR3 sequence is CASSLGIRGQEDTEAFF. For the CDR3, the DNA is TGTGCCAGCAGCTTAGGTATCAGGGGGCAGGAGGACACTGAAGCTTTCTTT.

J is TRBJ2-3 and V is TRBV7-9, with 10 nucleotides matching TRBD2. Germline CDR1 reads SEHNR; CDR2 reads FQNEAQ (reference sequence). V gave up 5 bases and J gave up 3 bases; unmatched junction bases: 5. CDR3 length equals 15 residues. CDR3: CASSPSSGGTDTQYF. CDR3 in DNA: TGTGCCAGCAGCCCTTCTAGCGGGGGTACAGATACGCAGTATTTT.

The CDR3 DNA reads TGTGCCAGCAGTGAGTCACAGGGTTTCTCCTACGAGCAGTACTTC. Translation: CASSESQGFSYEQYF. The chain uses TRBV2 and TRBJ2-7; a weak D match, TRBD1 (6 bases). The CDR3 has 15 residues. The ends were cut back, 3 bases at V and 0 bases at J, with 12 bases in the middle. Germline V CDR1 and CDR2: SNHLY, FYNNEI.

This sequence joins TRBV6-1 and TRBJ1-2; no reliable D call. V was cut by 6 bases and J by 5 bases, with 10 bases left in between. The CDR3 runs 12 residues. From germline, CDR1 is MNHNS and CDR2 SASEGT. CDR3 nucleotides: TGTGCCAGCAGCTACACAGAATATGGCTACACCTTC. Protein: CASSYTEYGYTF.

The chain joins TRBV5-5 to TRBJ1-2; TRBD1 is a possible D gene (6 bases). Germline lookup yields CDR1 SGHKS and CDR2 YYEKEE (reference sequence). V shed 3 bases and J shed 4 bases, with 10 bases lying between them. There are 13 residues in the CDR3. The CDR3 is CASSSGDVYGYTF. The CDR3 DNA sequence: TGTGCCAGCAGCTCAGGGGACGTCTATGGCTACACCTTC. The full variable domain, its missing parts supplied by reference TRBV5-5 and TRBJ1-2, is DAGVTQSPTHLIKTRGQQVTLRCSPISGHKSVSWYQQVLGQGPQFIFQYYEKEERGRGNFPDRFSARQFPNYSSELNVNALLLGDSALYLCASSSGDVYGYTFGSGTRLTVV.

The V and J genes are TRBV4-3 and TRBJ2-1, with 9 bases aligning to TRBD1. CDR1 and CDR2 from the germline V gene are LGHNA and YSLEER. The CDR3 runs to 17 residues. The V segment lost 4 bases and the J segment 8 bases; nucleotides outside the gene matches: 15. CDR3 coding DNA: TGCGCCAGCAGCCGCGAACCCTACAGGGGGCGCGGGGATGAGCAGTTCTTC. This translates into CASSREPYRGRGDEQFF.

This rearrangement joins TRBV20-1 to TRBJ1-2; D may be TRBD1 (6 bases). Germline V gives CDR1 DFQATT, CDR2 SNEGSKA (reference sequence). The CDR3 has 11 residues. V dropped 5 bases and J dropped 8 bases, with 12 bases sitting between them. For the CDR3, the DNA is TGCAGTGCTGGGGGCATCGGGGGCTACACCTTC. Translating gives CSAGGIGGYTF.

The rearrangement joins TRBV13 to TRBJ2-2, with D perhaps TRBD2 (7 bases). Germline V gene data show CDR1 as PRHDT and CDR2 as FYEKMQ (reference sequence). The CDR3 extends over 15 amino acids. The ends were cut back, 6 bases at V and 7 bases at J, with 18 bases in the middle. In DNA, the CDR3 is TGTGCCAGCAGACTCGCGGGGGCGCATCACGGGGAGCTGTTTTTT. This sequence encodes CASRLAGAHHGELFF.

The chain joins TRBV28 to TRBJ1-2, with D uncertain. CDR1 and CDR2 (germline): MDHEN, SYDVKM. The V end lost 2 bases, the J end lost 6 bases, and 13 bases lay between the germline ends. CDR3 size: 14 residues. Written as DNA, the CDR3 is TGTGCCAGCAGTTTAAGTGGTGGCCCAAATGGCTACACCTTC. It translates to CASSLSGGPNGYTF.

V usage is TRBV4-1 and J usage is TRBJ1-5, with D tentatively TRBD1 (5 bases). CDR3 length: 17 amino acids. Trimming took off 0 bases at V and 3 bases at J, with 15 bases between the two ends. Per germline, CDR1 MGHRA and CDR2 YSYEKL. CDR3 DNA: TGCGCCAGCAGCCAAGAAGCGGGGACCGTCGACAATCAGCCCCAGCATTTT. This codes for CASSQEAGTVDNQPQHF.

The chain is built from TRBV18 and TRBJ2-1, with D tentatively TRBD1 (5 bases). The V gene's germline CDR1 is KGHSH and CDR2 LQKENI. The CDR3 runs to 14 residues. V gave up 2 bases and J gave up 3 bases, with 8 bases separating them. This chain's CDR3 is CASSPWGSYNEQFF. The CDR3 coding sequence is TGTGCCAGCTCACCATGGGGCAGCTACAATGAGCAGTTCTTC. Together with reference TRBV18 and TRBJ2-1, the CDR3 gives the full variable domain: NAGVMQNPRHLVRRRGQEARLRCSPMKGHSHVYWYRQLPEEGLKFMVYLQKENIIDESGMPKERFSAEFPKEGPSILRIQQVVRGDSAAYFCASSPWGSYNEQFFGPGTRLTVL.

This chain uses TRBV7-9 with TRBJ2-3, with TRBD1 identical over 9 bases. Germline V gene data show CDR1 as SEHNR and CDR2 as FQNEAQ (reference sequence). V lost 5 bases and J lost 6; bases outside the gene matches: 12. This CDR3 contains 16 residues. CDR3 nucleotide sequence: TGTGCCAGCAGCCCAACCGGGACAGGGATTGGTGATACGCAGTATTTT. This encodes CASSPTGTGIGDTQYF. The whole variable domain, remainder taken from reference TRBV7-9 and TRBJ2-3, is DTGVSQNPRHKITKRGQNVTFRCDPISEHNRLYWYRQTLGQGPEFLTYFQNEAQLEKSRLLSDRFSAERPKGSFSTLEIQRTEQGDSAMYLCASSPTGTGIGDTQYFGPGTRLTVL.

CDR3 bases: TGTGCCAGCAGCTCCAGAGGGATCCAAGAGACCCAGTACTTC. Translating gives CASSSRGIQETQYF. V is TRBV7-2 and J is TRBJ2-5; weak D call: TRBD2 (5 bases). Germline V gives CDR1 SGHTA, CDR2 FQGNSA. V was cut by 4 bases and J by 1 base, with 10 bases left in between. The CDR3 contains 14 residues. The whole variable domain, remainder taken from reference TRBV7-2 and TRBJ2-5, is GAGVSQSPSNKVTEKGKDVELRCDPISGHTALYWYRQSLGQGLEFLIYFQGNSAPDKSGLPSDRFSAERTGGSVSTLTIQRTQQEDSAVYLCASSSRGIQETQYFGPGTRLLVL.

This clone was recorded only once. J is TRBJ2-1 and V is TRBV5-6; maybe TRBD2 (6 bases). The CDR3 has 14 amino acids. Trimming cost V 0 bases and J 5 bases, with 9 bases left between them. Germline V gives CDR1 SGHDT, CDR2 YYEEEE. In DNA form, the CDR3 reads TGTGCCAGCAGCTTGGGGCGGGGCCACAATGAGCAGTTCTTC. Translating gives CASSLGRGHNEQFF.

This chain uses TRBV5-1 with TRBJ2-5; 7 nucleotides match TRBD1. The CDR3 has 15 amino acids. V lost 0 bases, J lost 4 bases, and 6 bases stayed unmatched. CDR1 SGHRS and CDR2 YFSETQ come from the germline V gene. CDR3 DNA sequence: TGCGCCAGCAGCTTGGCAAAATCAGGGGGAGAGACCCAGTACTTC. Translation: CASSLAKSGGETQYF.

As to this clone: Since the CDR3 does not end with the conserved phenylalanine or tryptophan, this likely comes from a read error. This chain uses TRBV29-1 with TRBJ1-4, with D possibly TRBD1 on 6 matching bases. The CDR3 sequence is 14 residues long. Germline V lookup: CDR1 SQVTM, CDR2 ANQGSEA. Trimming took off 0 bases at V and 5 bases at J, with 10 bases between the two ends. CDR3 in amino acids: CSVEDRGGNEKLFS. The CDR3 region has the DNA TGCAGCGTTGAAGATCGGGGGGGCAATGAAAAACTGTTTTCT.

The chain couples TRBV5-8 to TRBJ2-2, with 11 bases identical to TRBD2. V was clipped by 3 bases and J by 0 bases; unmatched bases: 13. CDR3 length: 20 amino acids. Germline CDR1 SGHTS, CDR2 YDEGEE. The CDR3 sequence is CASSSRLAGGLTSNTGELFF. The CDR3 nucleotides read TGTGCCAGCAGCTCCCGGTTAGCGGGAGGGCTAACGTCGAACACCGGGGAGCTGTTTTTT.

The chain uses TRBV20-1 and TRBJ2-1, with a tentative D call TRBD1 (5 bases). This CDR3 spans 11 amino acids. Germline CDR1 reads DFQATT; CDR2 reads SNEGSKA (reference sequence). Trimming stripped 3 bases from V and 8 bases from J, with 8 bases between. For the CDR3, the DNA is TGCAGTGCTAGTTTAGGGGATGAGCAGTTCTTC. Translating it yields CSASLGDEQFF.